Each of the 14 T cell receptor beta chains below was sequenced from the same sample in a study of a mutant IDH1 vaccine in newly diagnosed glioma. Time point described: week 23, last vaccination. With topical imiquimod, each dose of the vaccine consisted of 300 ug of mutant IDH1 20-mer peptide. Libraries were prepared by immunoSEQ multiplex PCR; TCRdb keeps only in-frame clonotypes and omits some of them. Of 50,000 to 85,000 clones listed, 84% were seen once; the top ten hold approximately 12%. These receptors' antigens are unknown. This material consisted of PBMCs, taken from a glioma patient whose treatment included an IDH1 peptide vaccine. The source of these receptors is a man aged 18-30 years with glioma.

This chain's CDR3 is CASSELQPQHF. Here the CDR3 DNA reads TGTGCCAGCAGTGAGCTTCAGCCCCAGCATTTT. The chain is built from TRBV6-1 and TRBJ1-5; D is unclear. CDR1 and CDR2 from the germline V gene are MNHNS and SASEGT. Trimming cost V 3 bases and J 6 bases, with 3 bases left between them. This CDR3 has 11 amino acids.

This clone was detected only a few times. Here the CDR3 DNA reads TGTGCCAGCAGCGGCTTTCAGGGCGGCTATAATTCACCCCTCCACTTT. Translated: CASSGFQGGYNSPLHF. J is TRBJ1-6 and V is TRBV9; D perhaps matches TRBD1 (5 bases). This CDR3 is 16 amino acids long. Germline CDR1 is SGDLS and CDR2 is YYNGEE. Trimming shortened V by 3 bases and J by 3 bases, and 13 bases separated the two germline ends.

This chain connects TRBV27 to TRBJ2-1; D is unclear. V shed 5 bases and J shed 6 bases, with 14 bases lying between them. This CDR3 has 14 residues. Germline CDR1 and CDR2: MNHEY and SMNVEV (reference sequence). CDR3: CASSPTSWANEQFF. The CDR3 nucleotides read TGTGCCAGCAGTCCAACCTCCTGGGCCAATGAGCAGTTCTTC.

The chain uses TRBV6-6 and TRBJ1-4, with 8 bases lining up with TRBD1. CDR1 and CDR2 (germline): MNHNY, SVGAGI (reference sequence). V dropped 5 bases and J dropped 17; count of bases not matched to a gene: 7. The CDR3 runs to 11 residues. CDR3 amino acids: CASSPRQGIFF. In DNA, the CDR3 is TGTGCCAGCAGTCCCCGACAGGGGATATTTTTT.

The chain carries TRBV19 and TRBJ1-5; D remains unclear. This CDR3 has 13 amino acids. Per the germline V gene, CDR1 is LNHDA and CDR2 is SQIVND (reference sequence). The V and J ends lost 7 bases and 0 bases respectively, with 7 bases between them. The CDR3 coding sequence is TGTGCCAGTACCCCGAATAGCAATCAGCCCCAGCATTTT. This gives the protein CASTPNSNQPQHF.

DNA of the CDR3: TGTGCCAGCAGTTCTGTGGGACTGGGGACCGGGGAGCTGTTTTTT. It is translated as CASSSVGLGTGELFF. This chain uses TRBV28 with TRBJ2-2, with D possibly being TRBD2 (6 bases). This CDR3 contains 15 residues. CDR1 MDHEN and CDR2 SYDVKM come from the germline V gene. Trimming left V 4 bases short and J 5 bases short, with 14 bases between.

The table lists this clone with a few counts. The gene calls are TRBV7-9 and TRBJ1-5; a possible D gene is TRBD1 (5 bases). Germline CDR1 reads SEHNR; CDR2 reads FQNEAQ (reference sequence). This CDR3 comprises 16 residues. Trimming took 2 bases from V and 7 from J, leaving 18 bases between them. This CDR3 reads CASSLTGQGVGQPQHF. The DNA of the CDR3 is TGTGCCAGCAGCTTAACCGGGCAGGGAGTTGGACAGCCCCAGCATTTT.

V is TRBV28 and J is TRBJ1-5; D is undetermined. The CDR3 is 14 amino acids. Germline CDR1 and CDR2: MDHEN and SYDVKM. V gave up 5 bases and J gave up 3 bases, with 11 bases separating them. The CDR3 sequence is CASSRDGLNQPQHF. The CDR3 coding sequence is TGTGCCAGCAGTCGCGACGGCCTCAATCAGCCCCAGCATTTT.

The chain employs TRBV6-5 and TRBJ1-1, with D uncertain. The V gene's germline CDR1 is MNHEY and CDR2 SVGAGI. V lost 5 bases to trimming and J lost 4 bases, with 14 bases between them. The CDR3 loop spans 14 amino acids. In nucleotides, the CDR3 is TGTGCCAGCAGTACAACGTTCCGGTTCACTGAAGCTTTCTTT. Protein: CASSTTFRFTEAFF.

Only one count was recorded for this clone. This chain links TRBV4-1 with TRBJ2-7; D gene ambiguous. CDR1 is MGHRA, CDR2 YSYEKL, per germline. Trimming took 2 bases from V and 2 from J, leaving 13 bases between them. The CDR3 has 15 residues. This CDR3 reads CASSQFQTVAYEQYF. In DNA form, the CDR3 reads TGCGCCAGCAGCCAATTTCAGACCGTGGCCTACGAGCAGTACTTC.

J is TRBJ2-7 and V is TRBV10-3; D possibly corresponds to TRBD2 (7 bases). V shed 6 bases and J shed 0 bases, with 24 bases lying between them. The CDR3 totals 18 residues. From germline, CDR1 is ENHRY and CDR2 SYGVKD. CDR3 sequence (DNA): TGTGCCATCAGCGAGGGGGGGCGCGTGAGGCGTACCTCCTACGAGCAGTACTTC. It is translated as CAISEGGRVRRTSYEQYF.

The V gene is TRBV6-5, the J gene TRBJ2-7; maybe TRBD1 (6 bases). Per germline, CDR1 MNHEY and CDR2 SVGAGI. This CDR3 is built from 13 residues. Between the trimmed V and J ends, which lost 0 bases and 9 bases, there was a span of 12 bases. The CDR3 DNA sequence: TGTGCCAGCAGTTACTCCGGGCAGGGGCCGCAGTACTTC. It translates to CASSYSGQGPQYF.

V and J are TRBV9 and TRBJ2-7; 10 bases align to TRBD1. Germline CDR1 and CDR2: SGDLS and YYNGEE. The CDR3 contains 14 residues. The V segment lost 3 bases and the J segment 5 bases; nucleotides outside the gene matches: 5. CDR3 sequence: CASSAGQGSNEQYF. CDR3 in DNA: TGTGCCAGCAGCGCGGGACAGGGGAGTAACGAGCAGTACTTC.

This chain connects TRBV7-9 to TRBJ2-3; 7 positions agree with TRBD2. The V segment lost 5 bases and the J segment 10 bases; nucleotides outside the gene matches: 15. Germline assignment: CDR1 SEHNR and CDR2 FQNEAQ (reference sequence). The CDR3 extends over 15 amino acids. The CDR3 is CASSPLGSGLESQYF. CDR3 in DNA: TGTGCCAGCAGCCCACTCGGGTCAGGACTAGAATCGCAGTATTTT.